The source of this T cell receptor (beta chain) is a study of cytomegalovirus exposure and HLA in healthy donors. General observations from the study: In a later analysis, HLA-associated beta chains showed higher expansion and lower generation probabilities than comparable chains. The classifier, whose performance was assessed in both the original and validation cohorts, reportedly diagnosed cytomegalovirus status with high specificity and sensitivity.

Of note for this clone: Its antigen remains unidentified.

The PCR employed 60 Vbeta primers together with 13 Jbeta primers. Sequenced by immunoSEQ multiplex PCR; TCRdb stores in-frame clones only, minus some. This table holds 100,000 or so clones, roughly 74% found once. Trimming stripped 3 bases from V and 4 bases from J, with 15 bases between. The CDR3 has 15 residues. Per the germline V gene, CDR1 is LNHDA and CDR2 is SQIVND (reference sequence). This chain links TRBV19 with TRBJ2-5, with a possible D match to TRBD2 (5 bases). Input material: PBMCs. This TCR derives from a woman between 40 and 55 years old in good health and CMV-seronegative. The CDR3 region is CASSIRVGERETQYF. CDR3 coding DNA: TGTGCCAGTAGTATTAGGGTCGGGGAGCGAGAGACCCAGTACTTC.